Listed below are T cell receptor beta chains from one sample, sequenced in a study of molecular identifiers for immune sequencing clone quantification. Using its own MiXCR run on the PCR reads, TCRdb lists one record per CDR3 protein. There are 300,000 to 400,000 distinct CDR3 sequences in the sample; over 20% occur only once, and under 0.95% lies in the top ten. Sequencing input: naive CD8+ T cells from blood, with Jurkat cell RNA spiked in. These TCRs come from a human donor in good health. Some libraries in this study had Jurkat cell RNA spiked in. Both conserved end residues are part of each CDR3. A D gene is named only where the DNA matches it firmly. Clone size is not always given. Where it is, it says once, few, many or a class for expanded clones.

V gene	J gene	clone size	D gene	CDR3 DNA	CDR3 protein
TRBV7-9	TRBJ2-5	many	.	TGTGCCAGCAGCTCCCCGGACAGTAAAAACCAAGAGACCCAGTACTTC	CASSSPDSKNQETQYF
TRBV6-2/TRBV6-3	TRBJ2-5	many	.	TGTGCCAGCATCGACTGGGGGGAAGAGACCCAGTACTTC	CASIDWGEETQYF
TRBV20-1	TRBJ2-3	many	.	TGCAGTGCTCAACGCCTCATCCCCGGGATTGACAGCACAGATACGCAGTATTTT	CSAQRLIPGIDSTDTQYF
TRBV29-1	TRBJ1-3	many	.	TGCAGCGTCCGAGACACCTCTGGAAACACCATATATTTT	CSVRDTSGNTIYF
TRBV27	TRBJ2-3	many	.	TGTGCCAGCAGGCCCATCGGAGCGCGGGATCTTGATACGCAGTATTTT	CASRPIGARDLDTQYF
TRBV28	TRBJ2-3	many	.	TGTGCCAGCAGCCGAAAAGGGGCGGTGGTGGGCACAGATACGCAGTATTTT	CASSRKGAVVGTDTQYF
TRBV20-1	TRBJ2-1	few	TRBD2	TGCAGTGCTAGGGGGCTAGCGGCCTCCGATGAGCAGTTCTTC	CSARGLAASDEQFF
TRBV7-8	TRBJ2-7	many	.	TGTGCCAGCAGCTTAGCGGGACACGTCTACGAGCAGTACTTC	CASSLAGHVYEQYF
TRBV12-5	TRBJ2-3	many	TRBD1	TGTGCTAGTGGTCCCGGGACAGGAAGCACAGATACGCAGTATTTT	CASGPGTGSTDTQYF
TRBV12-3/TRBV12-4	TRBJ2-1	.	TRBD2	TGTGCCAGCAGACCGACTAGCGTAATTATCAATGAGCAGTTCTTC	CASRPTSVIINEQFF
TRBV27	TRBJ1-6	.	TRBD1	TGTGCCGGCAGTTCGAGACAGGGGGAAAATTCACCCCTCCACTTT	CAGSSRQGENSPLHF
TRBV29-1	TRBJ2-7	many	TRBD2	TGCAGCGTTGTCGGCGGGAGAACGGGCTACGAGCAGTACTTC	CSVVGGRTGYEQYF
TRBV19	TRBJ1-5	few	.	TGTGCCAGTACCCCGCTGGAGCTCGGTAGCAATCAGCCCCAGCATTTT	CASTPLELGSNQPQHF
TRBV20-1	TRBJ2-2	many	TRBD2	TGCAGTGCTAGAGATAGGCGGGAGGAGGGGACCGGGGAGCTGTTTTTT	CSARDRREEGTGELFF
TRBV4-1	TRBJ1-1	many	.	TGCGCCAGCAGCCAAGGACTCGAGACTGAAGCTTTCTTT	CASSQGLETEAFF
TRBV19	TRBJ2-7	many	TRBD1	TGTGCCACCTCGACAGGGACCGGGTACGAGCAGTACTTC	CATSTGTGYEQYF
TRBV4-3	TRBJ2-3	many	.	TGCGCCAGCAGCCAAGCCTCCACGGGGCGCACAGATACGCAGTATTTT	CASSQASTGRTDTQYF